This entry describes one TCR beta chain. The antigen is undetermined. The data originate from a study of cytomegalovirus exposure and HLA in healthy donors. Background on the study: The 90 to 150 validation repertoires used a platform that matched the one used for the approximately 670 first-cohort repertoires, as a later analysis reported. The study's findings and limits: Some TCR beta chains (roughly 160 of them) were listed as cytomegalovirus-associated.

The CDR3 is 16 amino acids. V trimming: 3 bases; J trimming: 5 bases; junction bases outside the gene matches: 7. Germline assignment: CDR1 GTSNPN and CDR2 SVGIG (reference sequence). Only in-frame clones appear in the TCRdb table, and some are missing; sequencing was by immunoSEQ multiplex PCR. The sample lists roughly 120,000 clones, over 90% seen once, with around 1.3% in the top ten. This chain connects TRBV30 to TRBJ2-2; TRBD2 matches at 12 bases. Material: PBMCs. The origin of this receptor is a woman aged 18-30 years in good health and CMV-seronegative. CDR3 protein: CAWRLAGGGGTGELFF. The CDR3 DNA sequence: TGTGCCTGGAGGCTAGCGGGAGGGGGGGGAACCGGGGAGCTGTTTTTT.